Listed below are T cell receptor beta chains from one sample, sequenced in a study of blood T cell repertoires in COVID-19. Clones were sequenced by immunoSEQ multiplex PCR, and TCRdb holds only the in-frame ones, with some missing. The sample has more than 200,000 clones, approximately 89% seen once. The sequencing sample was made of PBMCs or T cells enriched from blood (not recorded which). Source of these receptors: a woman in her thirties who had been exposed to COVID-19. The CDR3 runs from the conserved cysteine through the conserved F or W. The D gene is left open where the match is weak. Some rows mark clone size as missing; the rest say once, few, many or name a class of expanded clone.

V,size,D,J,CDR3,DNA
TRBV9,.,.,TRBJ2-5,CASSEFGTRGETQYF,TGTGCCAGCAGCGAATTCGGGACTCGTGGGGAGACCCAGTACTTC
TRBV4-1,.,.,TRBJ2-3,CASSHSQGDTQYF,TGCGCCAGCAGCCATAGCCAGGGTGATACGCAGTATTTT
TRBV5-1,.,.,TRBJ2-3,CASAPRSTLYQDTQYF,TGCGCCAGCGCTCCTAGGAGCACCCTATATCAAGATACGCAGTATTTT
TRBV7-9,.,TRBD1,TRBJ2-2,CASSFGTGVTGELFF,TGTGCCAGCAGCTTCGGGACAGGGGTAACCGGGGAGCTGTTTTTT
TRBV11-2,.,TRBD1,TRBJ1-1,CASSPQGVNTEAFF,TGTGCCAGCAGTCCTCAGGGGGTAAACACTGAAGCTTTCTTT
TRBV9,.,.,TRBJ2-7,CASSRTGGGYEQYF,TGTGCCAGCAGCAGGACCGGAGGAGGCTACGAGCAGTACTTC
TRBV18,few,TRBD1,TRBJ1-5,CASSPSLAGTGRYSNQPQHF,TGTGCCAGCTCTCCTAGTCTTGCCGGGACAGGGAGATACAGCAATCAGCCCCAGCATTTT
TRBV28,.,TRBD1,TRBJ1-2,CASSSTTGVNTF,TGTGCCAGCAGTTCAACGACAGGGGTGAACACCTTC
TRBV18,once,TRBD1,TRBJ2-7,CASSPRDSPGEQYF,TGTGCCAGCTCACCCCGGGACAGCCCCGGTGAGCAGTACTTC
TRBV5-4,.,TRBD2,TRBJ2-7,CASSEGLAGSYEQYF,TGTGCCAGCAGCGAGGGACTAGCGGGATCCTACGAGCAGTACTTC